The 13 T cell receptor beta chains presented below share a single source sample, sequenced in a study of blood T cell repertoires in COVID-19. Method: immunoSEQ multiplex PCR; TCRdb's copy keeps in-frame clones and lacks some. The sample shows more than 250,000 clones, roughly 88% of them seen only once. The sample was peripheral blood. These receptor sequences come from a woman in her twenties or thirties with COVID-19, enrolled during active disease.

The chain combines TRBV5-1 with TRBJ1-4; 9 bases align to TRBD1. Looked up from germline, CDR1 is SGHRS and CDR2 is YFSETQ. V lost 0 bases, J lost 3 bases, and 0 bases stayed unmatched. This CDR3 contains 15 residues. The CDR3: CASSLGDRANEKLFF. The CDR3 nucleotides are TGCGCCAGCAGCTTGGGGGACAGGGCTAATGAAAAACTGTTTTTT.

This sequence joins TRBV4-1 and TRBJ1-2; D is ambiguous. Trimming removed 4 bases at V and 7 bases at J, with 19 bases between. CDR1 is MGHRA and CDR2 is YSYEKL in the germline V gene. The CDR3 length is 15 residues. For the CDR3, the DNA is TGCGCCAGCAGCCCCGAGCCCTCTCTATCAAGTGGCTACACCTTC. Translation: CASSPEPSLSSGYTF.

This chain connects TRBV12-3 or TRBV12-4 to TRBJ1-2; 8 bases fit TRBD1. Trimming removed 11 bases from V and 4 bases from J; junction bases left unmatched: 6. This CDR3 comprises 12 residues. CDR3 sequence (DNA): TGTGCCGCTTTGACAGGGGCCTATGGCTACACCTTC. Residues: CAALTGAYGYTF.

The chain combines TRBV29-1 with TRBJ1-1; TRBD1 is a possible D gene (6 bases). V dropped 5 bases and J dropped 6 bases, with 31 bases sitting between them. Germline V gives CDR1 SQVTM, CDR2 ANQGSEA. CDR3 size: 18 residues. CDR3 in DNA: TGCAGCGTTCTACTTACCGGGACAACCATAAGGGTAGGCCCTGAAGCTTTCTTT. This gives the protein CSVLLTGTTIRVGPEAFF.

The chain joins TRBV5-1 to TRBJ2-3, with 7 bases fitting TRBD2. The CDR3 sequence is 15 residues long. Germline CDR1 reads SGHRS; CDR2 reads YFSETQ. J was trimmed by 4 bases and V by 5 bases; bases with no gene match: 10. This chain's CDR3 is CASRPGLAVSDTQYF. CDR3 in DNA: TGCGCCAGCAGACCCGGCCTAGCGGTATCAGATACGCAGTATTTT. Full variable domain (missing parts from reference TRBV5-1 and TRBJ2-3): KAGVTQTPRYLIKTRGQQVTLSCSPISGHRSVSWYQQTPGQGLQFLFEYFSETQRNKGNFPGRFSGRQFSNSRSEMNVSTLELGDSALYLCASRPGLAVSDTQYFGPGTRLTVL.

J is TRBJ1-1 and V is TRBV7-9; 9 bases are a match to TRBD1. The junction had 7 bases not matched to a gene; V was cut back by 5 bases and J by 0 bases. CDR1 and CDR2 (germline): SEHNR, FQNEAQ (reference sequence). The length of the CDR3 is 16 residues. The CDR3 reads CASSTTGGALNTEAFF. The CDR3 coding sequence is TGTGCCAGCAGCACAACAGGGGGCGCGCTGAACACTGAAGCTTTCTTT.

This rearrangement joins TRBV7-9 to TRBJ2-7, with D possibly TRBD2 on 5 matching bases. V was cut by 5 bases and J by 2 bases, with 13 bases left in between. Germline CDR1 is SEHNR and CDR2 is FQNEAQ (reference sequence). CDR3 size: 14 residues. CDR3 bases: TGTGCCAGCAGCACTTCTTCCGGGGCCTACGAGCAGTACTTC. Protein: CASSTSSGAYEQYF.

This rearrangement joins TRBV9 to TRBJ1-6; TRBD1 is a possible D gene (5 bases). Per germline, CDR1 SGDLS and CDR2 YYNGEE. Trimming took 1 base from V and 7 from J, leaving 9 bases between them. The CDR3 has 14 residues. The CDR3 region has the DNA TGTGCCAGCAGCGTACAGGGTCGGAATTCACCCCTCCACTTT. Translated: CASSVQGRNSPLHF.

This sequence joins TRBV7-3 and TRBJ2-2; 12 bases are a match to TRBD2. The V segment lost 4 bases and the J segment 7 bases; nucleotides outside the gene matches: 13. CDR3 length: 18 amino acids. The V gene's germline CDR1 is SGHTA and CDR2 FQGTGA. The CDR3 region is CASSSSPRLAGEIGELFF. CDR3 sequence (DNA): TGTGCCAGCAGCTCCTCCCCTAGACTAGCGGGGGAGATCGGGGAGCTGTTTTTT. The full variable domain, with the rest looked up from reference TRBV7-3 and TRBJ2-2, is GAGVSQTPSNKVTEKGKYVELRCDPISGHTALYWYRQSLGQGPEFLIYFQGTGAADDSGLPNDRFFAVRPEGSVSTLKIQRTERGDSAVYLCASSSSPRLAGEIGELFFGEGSRLTVL.

The V call is TRBV15, the J call TRBJ1-4; the D is unclear. This CDR3 contains 14 residues. From germline, CDR1 is LNHNV and CDR2 YYDKDF (reference sequence). Trimming pared 5 bases from V and 4 bases from J, leaving 11 bases between. Here the CDR3 reads CATSAGGNNEKLFF. As DNA, the CDR3 is TGTGCCACCAGCGCCGGAGGGAATAATGAAAAACTGTTTTTT.

V usage is TRBV19 and J usage is TRBJ2-7; TRBD1 matches 9 bases. V was clipped by 5 bases and J by 3 bases; unmatched bases: 5. CDR1 is LNHDA, CDR2 SQIVND, per germline (reference sequence). The CDR3 runs to 14 residues. The CDR3 here is CASSLQGAGYEQYF. CDR3 DNA sequence: TGTGCCAGTAGTTTACAGGGGGCCGGCTACGAGCAGTACTTC.

The chain couples TRBV5-1 to TRBJ2-5, with D perhaps matching TRBD2 (5 bases). In germline, CDR1 is SGHRS, CDR2 YFSETQ. V lost 0 bases and J 4 bases, leaving 16 bases between the germline ends. The CDR3 is 16 amino acids. The CDR3 bases are TGCGCCAGCAGCTTGGCCCTAGGGCCCCGGGGAGAGACCCAGTACTTC. This gives the protein CASSLALGPRGETQYF. Full variable domain (outside the CDR3, taken from reference TRBV5-1 and TRBJ2-5): KAGVTQTPRYLIKTRGQQVTLSCSPISGHRSVSWYQQTPGQGLQFLFEYFSETQRNKGNFPGRFSGRQFSNSRSEMNVSTLELGDSALYLCASSLALGPRGETQYFGPGTRLLVL.

The CDR3 reads CASSERNRLRGYTF. The CDR3 DNA reads as TGTGCCAGCAGTGAAAGAAACAGGCTCAGAGGCTACACCTTC. This sequence joins TRBV6-1 and TRBJ1-2, with D maybe TRBD1 (5 bases). The CDR3 sequence is 14 residues long. Germline V CDR1 and CDR2: MNHNS, SASEGT. The germline V and J ends were trimmed by 2 bases and 8 bases, with 15 bases remaining between them.